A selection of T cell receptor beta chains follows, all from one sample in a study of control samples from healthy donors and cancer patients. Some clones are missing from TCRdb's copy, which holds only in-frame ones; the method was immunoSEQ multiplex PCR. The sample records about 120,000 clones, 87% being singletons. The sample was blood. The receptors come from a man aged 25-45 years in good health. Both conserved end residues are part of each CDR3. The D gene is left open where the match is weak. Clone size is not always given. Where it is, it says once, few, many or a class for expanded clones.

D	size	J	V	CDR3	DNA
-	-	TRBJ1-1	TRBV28	CASSLGVNTEAFF	TGTGCCAGCAGTTTAGGGGTTAACACTGAAGCTTTCTTT
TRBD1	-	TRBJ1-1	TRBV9	CASSAEAGQGTEAFF	TGTGCCAGCAGCGCCGAGGCGGGACAGGGAACTGAAGCTTTCTTT
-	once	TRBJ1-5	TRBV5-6	CASSFGSNQPQHF	TGTGCCAGCAGCTTTGGGAGTAATCAGCCCCAGCATTTT
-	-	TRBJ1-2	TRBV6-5	CASSYSEGAHYGYTF	TGTGCCAGCAGTTACTCTGAAGGGGCACACTATGGCTACACCTTC
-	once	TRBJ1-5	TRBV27	CASSRTVGPQHF	TGTGCCAGCAGTCGGACGGTCGGGCCCCAGCATTTT
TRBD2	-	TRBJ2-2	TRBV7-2	CASSQGPGRAGELFF	TGTGCCAGCAGCCAAGGGCCGGGGAGGGCCGGGGAGCTGTTTTTT
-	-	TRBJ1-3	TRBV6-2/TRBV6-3	CASSASGISGNTIYF	TGTGCCAGCAGTGCCAGTGGAATCTCTGGAAACACCATATATTTT
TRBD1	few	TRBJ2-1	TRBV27	CASSMGLDRRQFF	TGTGCCAGCAGCATGGGTCTGGACAGGCGGCAGTTCTTC
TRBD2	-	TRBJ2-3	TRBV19	CASKPTSGTTDTQYF	TGTGCCAGTAAGCCGACTAGCGGGACCACAGATACGCAGTATTTT
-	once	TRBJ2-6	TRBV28	CASSLYRSGANVLTF	TGTGCCAGCTCCCTCTACAGATCTGGGGCCAACGTCCTGACTTTC
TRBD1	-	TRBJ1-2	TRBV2	CASRGQVYKGYTF	TGTGCCAGCAGGGGACAGGTCTATAAGGGCTACACCTTC
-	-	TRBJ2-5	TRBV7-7	CASSLGLARQETQYF	TGTGCCAGCAGCTTAGGCCTAGCTCGGCAGGAGACCCAGTACTTC
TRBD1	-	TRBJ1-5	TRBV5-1	CASSPGDSPIQPQHF	TGCGCCAGCAGCCCCGGGGACAGCCCAATCCAGCCCCAGCATTTT
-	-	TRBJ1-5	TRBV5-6	CASSSQSNQPQHF	TGTGCCAGCAGCTCCCAGAGCAATCAGCCCCAGCATTTT
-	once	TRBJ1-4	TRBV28	CASGSPTTNEKLFF	TGTGCCAGCGGTAGCCCTACAACTAATGAAAAACTGTTTTTT
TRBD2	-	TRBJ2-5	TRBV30	CASRTSGGRETQYF	TGTGCCTCCCGGACTAGCGGGGGTCGGGAGACCCAGTACTTC
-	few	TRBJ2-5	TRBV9	CASSAGGAGWETQYF	TGTGCCAGCAGCGCAGGGGGGGCAGGCTGGGAGACCCAGTACTTC
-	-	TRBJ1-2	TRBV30	CAWSPGAPYGYTF	TGTGCCTGGAGCCCAGGAGCCCCCTATGGCTACACCTTC
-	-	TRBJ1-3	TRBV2	CASRRLDYSGNTIYF	TGTGCCAGCAGAAGATTGGATTATTCCGGAAACACCATATATTTT
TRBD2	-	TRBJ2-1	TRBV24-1	CATSDFSAGVSSYNEQFF	TGTGCCACCAGTGATTTCTCAGCGGGGGTTTCCTCCTACAATGAGCAGTTCTTC
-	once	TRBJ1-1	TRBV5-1	CASSLEGQDQAFF	TGCGCCAGCAGCTTGGAGGGCCAAGATCAAGCTTTCTTT
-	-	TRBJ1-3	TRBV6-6	CASRRDSQGTIYF	TGTGCCAGCAGGCGGGACTCCCAAGGCACCATATATTTT
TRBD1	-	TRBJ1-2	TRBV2	CASSEGGRGRGYTF	TGTGCCAGCAGTGAGGGGGGCAGGGGGCGTGGCTACACCTTC
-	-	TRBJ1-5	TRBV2	CASKGEGNQPQHF	TGTGCCAGCAAGGGGGAAGGAAATCAGCCCCAGCATTTT
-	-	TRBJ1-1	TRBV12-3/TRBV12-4	CASSLPRTEAFF	TGTGCCAGCAGTTTACCCCGGACTGAAGCTTTCTTT
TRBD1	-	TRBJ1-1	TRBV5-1	CASSLGQGESEAFF	TGCGCCAGCAGCTTGGGACAGGGGGAATCTGAAGCTTTCTTT
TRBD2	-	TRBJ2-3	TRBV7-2	CASSPTSTSGEDTQYF	TGTGCCAGCAGCCCCACGTCGACTAGCGGGGAAGATACGCAGTATTTT
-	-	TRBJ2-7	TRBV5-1	CASSLEGGSYEQYF	TGCGCCAGCAGCTTGGAGGGCGGGTCCTACGAGCAGTACTTC
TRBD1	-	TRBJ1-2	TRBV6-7	CASFSRGGYGYTF	TGTGCCAGTTTTTCCAGGGGGGGGTATGGCTACACCTTC
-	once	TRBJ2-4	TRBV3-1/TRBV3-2	CASSQGWGGLKNIQYF	TGTGCCAGCAGCCAGGGATGGGGTGGGCTCAAAAACATTCAGTACTTC
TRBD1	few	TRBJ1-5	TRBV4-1	CASSRDRGEQPQHF	TGCGCCAGCAGCCGCGACAGGGGTGAACAGCCCCAGCATTTT
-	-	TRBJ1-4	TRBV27	CASSLQGSEKLFF	TGTGCCAGCAGTTTGCAGGGTAGCGAAAAACTGTTTTTT
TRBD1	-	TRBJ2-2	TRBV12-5	CASGLDRDRGTGELFF	TGTGCTAGTGGTTTGGATAGGGACAGGGGCACCGGGGAGCTGTTTTTT
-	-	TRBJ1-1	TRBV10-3	CAISENRDTEAFF	TGTGCCATCAGTGAAAATCGGGACACTGAAGCTTTCTTT
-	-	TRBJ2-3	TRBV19	CASSRGGRGGFGDTQYF	TGTGCCAGTAGTAGGGGAGGGAGAGGGGGCTTTGGAGATACGCAGTATTTT
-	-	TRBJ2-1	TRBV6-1	CANSEGSFTNEQFF	TGTGCCAACAGTGAAGGAAGCTTTACGAATGAGCAGTTCTTC
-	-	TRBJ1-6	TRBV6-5	CASSYSGRDRNSPLHF	TGTGCCAGCAGTTACTCGGGGAGGGACCGTAATTCACCCCTCCACTTT
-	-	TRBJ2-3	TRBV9	CASSVSGGDTQYF	TGTGCCAGCAGCGTTAGCGGCGGAGATACGCAGTATTTT
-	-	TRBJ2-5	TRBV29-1	CSVGGQSHTETQYF	TGCAGCGTAGGAGGGCAGAGCCACACGGAGACCCAGTACTTC
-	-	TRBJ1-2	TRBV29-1	CSVVGENYGYTF	TGCAGCGTTGTCGGGGAGAACTATGGCTACACCTTC
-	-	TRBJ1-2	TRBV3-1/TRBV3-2	CASKGSNYGYTF	TGTGCCAGCAAGGGCAGTAACTATGGCTACACCTTC
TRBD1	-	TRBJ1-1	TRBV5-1	CASSQPGQEPSEAFF	TGCGCCAGCAGCCAACCCGGACAGGAGCCTTCTGAAGCTTTCTTT
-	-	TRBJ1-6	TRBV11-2	CASSLAHGDNSPLHF	TGTGCCAGCAGCTTAGCGCACGGAGATAATTCACCCCTCCACTTT
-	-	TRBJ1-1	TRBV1	CTSSQVPGENTEAFF	TGCACCAGCAGCCAAGTCCCCGGGGAGAACACTGAAGCTTTCTTT
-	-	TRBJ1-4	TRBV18	CASSPPSSRDEKLFF	TGTGCCAGCTCACCACCGTCCTCAAGAGATGAAAAACTGTTTTTT
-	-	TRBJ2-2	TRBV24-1	CATSDWGRGDDNTGELFF	TGTGCCACCAGTGATTGGGGCCGCGGAGACGATAACACCGGGGAGCTGTTTTTT
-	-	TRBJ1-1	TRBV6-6	CASSYSPGRAEAFF	TGTGCCAGCAGTTACTCGCCGGGGCGAGCTGAAGCTTTCTTT
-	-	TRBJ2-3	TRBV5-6	CASSFQGSTDTQYF	TGTGCCAGCAGTTTCCAGGGTAGCACAGATACGCAGTATTTT
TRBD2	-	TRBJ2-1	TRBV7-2	CASSLTSGGAREQFF	TGTGCCAGCAGCTTGACTAGCGGGGGGGCCCGTGAGCAGTTCTTC
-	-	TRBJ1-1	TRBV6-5	CASQGSLPEAFF	TGTGCCAGCCAGGGTTCCCTGCCTGAAGCTTTCTTT
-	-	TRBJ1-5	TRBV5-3	CARSRGQYIHQPQHF	TGTGCCAGAAGCCGCGGACAGTATATTCATCAGCCCCAGCATTTT
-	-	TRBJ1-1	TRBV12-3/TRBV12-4	CASSLKVGTEAFF	TGTGCCAGCAGTTTGAAGGTCGGGACTGAAGCTTTCTTT